The T cell receptor beta chain described here comes from a study of blood T cells in healthy people across ages. Primers used in a second PCR of about 7 to 12 cycles were a sample-barcoded 5' primer and a J-beta primer mix. Each CDR3 protein is one row after TCRdb ran MiXCR on the 5' RACE reads. There are about 1.4 million distinct CDR3 sequences in the sample; around 55% occur only once, and over 6.5% lies in the top ten. The CDR3 spans 16 residues. CDR1 DFQATT and CDR2 SNEGSKA come from the germline V gene (reference sequence). J was trimmed by 4 bases and V by 0 bases; bases with no gene match: 7.

The chain carries TRBV20-1 and TRBJ2-3; 10 bases fit TRBD2. The receptor was derived from a man between 18 and 35 years old in good health. The sequenced material came from blood. CDR3 nucleotide sequence: TGCAGTGCTAGAGATCCAGCGGGGGGGCCCCCAGATACGCAGTATTTT. Translated, it gives CSARDPAGGPPDTQYF.